The 11 T cell receptor beta chains below all came from one sample that was sequenced in a study of T cells in Graves' hyperthyroidism and ophthalmopathy (dated by TCRdb to the late 2010s). Library preparation employed multiplex PCR. These reads were obtained on an Illumina HiSeq 2000. Amplification of TCR beta CDR3 regions was carried out from RNA transcripts. A first-round RT-PCR of the TCR CDR3 used the HTBI primer set with the Qiagen OneStep RT-PCR kit. The public reads were run again by TCRdb, first through fastp at Q25 and then through MiXCR, and only productive beta chains were kept. One record per CDR3 amino acid sequence lists the most common genes and DNA. This sample gives 650,000 to 700,000 distinct CDR3 sequences in total; 17% of them show up just once. The top ten constitute 15% to 18% of the sample. The sequencing sample was made of blood. All receptors derive from a man between 50 and 59 years old with Graves' hyperthyroidism.

The table lists this clonotype with a few counts. V usage is TRBV19 and J usage is TRBJ2-1, with a tentative D call TRBD1 (7 bases). Germline assignment: CDR1 LNHDA and CDR2 SQIVND (reference sequence). The CDR3 sequence is 15 residues long. V dropped 5 bases and J dropped 9 bases, with 20 bases sitting between them. The CDR3 DNA is TGTGCCAGTAGTGGACGGACAGGACCCGGGAGTGAGCAGTTCTTC. Encoded protein: CASSGRTGPGSEQFF.

This clonotype was seen ten or more times. The rearrangement joins TRBV27 to TRBJ2-5; no clear D. In germline, CDR1 is MNHEY, CDR2 SMNVEV (reference sequence). This CDR3 has 12 amino acids. The V gene lost 5 bases and the J gene lost 7 bases, with 11 bases spanning the gap. The chain's CDR3 is CASSPVRWTQYF. DNA for the CDR3: TGTGCCAGCAGTCCCGTCCGGTGGACCCAGTACTTC.

J is TRBJ2-5 and V is TRBV6-2 or TRBV6-3, with TRBD2 matching over 13 bases. After removal of 3 bases from V and 4 bases from J, the junction contained 2 bases not matched to a gene. Per germline, CDR1 MNHEY and CDR2 SVGEGT. The CDR3 totals 15 residues. CDR3 nucleotides: TGTGCCAGCAGTTATAGGACTAGCGGGAGAGAGACCCAGTACTTC. It yields the protein CASSYRTSGRETQYF.

This clonotype was counted many times. The chain combines TRBV20-1 with TRBJ1-3; tentative D call: TRBD1 (5 bases). The CDR3 covers 16 residues. V was shortened by 4 bases and J by 0 bases, with 16 bases between the two germline ends. Germline V gene data show CDR1 as DFQATT and CDR2 as SNEGSKA (reference sequence). CDR3 sequence reads: CSAKEPGRRSGNTIYF. The CDR3 DNA sequence: TGCAGTGCTAAAGAACCGGGACGGCGCTCTGGAAACACCATATATTTT.

This clonotype was recorded a few times. The V gene is TRBV5-1, the J gene TRBJ1-1; 10 bases map to TRBD1. The CDR3 totals 15 residues. Germline V gene lookup returns CDR1 SGHRS and CDR2 YFSETQ. Trimming at V came to 3 bases and at J to 3 bases, leaving 5 bases not matched to a gene. For the CDR3, the DNA is TGCGCCAGCAGCTCCCTCGGGACAGGGGACACTGAAGCTTTCTTT. As protein: CASSSLGTGDTEAFF.

This clonotype was detected only once. The chain combines TRBV7-2 with TRBJ1-2; D not resolved. The V and J ends lost 7 bases and 8 bases respectively, with 11 bases between them. The CDR3 is 11 amino acids. Germline V gives CDR1 SGHTA, CDR2 FQGNSA. This chain's CDR3 is CASKLAGGYTF. DNA of the CDR3: TGTGCCAGCAAACTAGCGGGGGGCTACACCTTC.

This clonotype appeared many times. The chain carries TRBV28 and TRBJ2-7; D may correspond to TRBD1 or TRBD2 (5 bases each). The CDR3 is 13 residues long. The V gene lost 4 bases and the J gene lost 0 bases, with 7 bases spanning the gap. Germline V gene data show CDR1 as MDHEN and CDR2 as SYDVKM. CDR3 loop: CASSSGLSYEQYF. In DNA form, the CDR3 reads TGTGCCAGCAGTTCGGGGCTCTCCTACGAGCAGTACTTC.

The V and J genes are TRBV12-3 or TRBV12-4 and TRBJ2-7; possibly TRBD2 for D (5 bases). Trimming took off 6 bases at V and 2 bases at J, with 14 bases between the two ends. The length of the CDR3 is 14 residues. Written as DNA, the CDR3 is TGTGCCAGCAGGGGGATGGGAGAACCCTACGAGCAGTACTTC. Translating it yields CASRGMGEPYEQYF.

The V call is TRBV6-1, the J call TRBJ1-1; unclear D gene. V lost 5 bases and J lost 3, with 13 bases in between. The CDR3 runs 14 residues. In germline, CDR1 is MNHNS, CDR2 SASEGT. CDR3 residues: CASSRTGSHTEAFF. The CDR3 DNA is TGTGCCAGCAGTCGGACGGGGAGTCACACTGAAGCTTTCTTT.

This sequence joins TRBV5-1 and TRBJ1-3, with TRBD1 as a possible D gene (5 bases). V lost 1 base, J lost 4 bases, and 9 bases lay in between. CDR3 size: 14 residues. Germline CDR1 reads SGHRS; CDR2 reads YFSETQ. The CDR3 loop is CASSLNRPGNTIYF. CDR3 in DNA: TGCGCCAGCAGCTTGAACAGGCCGGGAAACACCATATATTTT. The complete variable domain, with remaining parts taken from reference TRBV5-1 and TRBJ1-3, reads KAGVTQTPRYLIKTRGQQVTLSCSPISGHRSVSWYQQTPGQGLQFLFEYFSETQRNKGNFPGRFSGRQFSNSRSEMNVSTLELGDSALYLCASSLNRPGNTIYFGEGSWLTVV.

This clonotype was found many times. The chain employs TRBV11-2 and TRBJ2-5, with 7 nucleotides matching TRBD1. Trimming at V came to 2 bases and at J to 0 bases, leaving 6 bases not matched to a gene. The CDR3 is made up of 16 amino acids. The germline V gene has CDR1 SGHAT and CDR2 FQNNGV. This CDR3 reads CASSLNPDRHQETQYF. In DNA form, the CDR3 reads TGTGCCAGCAGCTTAAATCCGGACAGGCACCAAGAGACCCAGTACTTC.